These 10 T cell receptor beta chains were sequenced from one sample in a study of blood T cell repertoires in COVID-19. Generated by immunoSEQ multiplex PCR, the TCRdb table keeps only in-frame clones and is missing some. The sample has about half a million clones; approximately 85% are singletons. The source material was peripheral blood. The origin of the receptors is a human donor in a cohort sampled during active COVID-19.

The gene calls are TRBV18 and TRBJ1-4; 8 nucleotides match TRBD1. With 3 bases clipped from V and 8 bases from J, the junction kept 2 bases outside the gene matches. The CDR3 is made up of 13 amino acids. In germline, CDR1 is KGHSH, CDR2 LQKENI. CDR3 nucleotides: TGTGCCAGCTCACCGGGACAGGCGGAAAAACTGTTTTTT. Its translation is CASSPGQAEKLFF.

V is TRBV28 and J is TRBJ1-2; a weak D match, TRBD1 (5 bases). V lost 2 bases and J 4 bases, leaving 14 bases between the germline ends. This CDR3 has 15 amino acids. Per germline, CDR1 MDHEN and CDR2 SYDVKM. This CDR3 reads CASSLPAGPSYGYTF. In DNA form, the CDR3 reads TGTGCCAGCAGTTTACCGGCGGGACCCTCCTATGGCTACACCTTC.

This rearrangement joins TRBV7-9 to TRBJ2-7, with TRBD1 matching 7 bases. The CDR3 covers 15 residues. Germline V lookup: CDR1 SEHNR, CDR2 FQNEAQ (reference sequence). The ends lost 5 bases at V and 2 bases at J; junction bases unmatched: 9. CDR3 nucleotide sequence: TGTGCCAGCAGCAGACCGGGACAGTTAACCTACGAGCAGTACTTC. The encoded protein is CASSRPGQLTYEQYF.

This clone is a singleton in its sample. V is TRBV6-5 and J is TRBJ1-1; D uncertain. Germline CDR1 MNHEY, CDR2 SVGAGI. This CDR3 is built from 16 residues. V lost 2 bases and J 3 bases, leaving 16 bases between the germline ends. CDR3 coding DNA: TGTGCCAGCAGTTACGGGCCGCCGGATGGGTACACTGAAGCTTTCTTT. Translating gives CASSYGPPDGYTEAFF.

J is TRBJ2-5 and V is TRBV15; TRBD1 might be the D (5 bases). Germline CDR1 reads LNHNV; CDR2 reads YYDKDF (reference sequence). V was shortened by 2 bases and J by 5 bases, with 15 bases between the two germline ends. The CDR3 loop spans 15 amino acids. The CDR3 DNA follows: TGTGCCACCAGCAGACAGACCCGGACACGGGAGACCCAGTACTTC. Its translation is CATSRQTRTRETQYF.

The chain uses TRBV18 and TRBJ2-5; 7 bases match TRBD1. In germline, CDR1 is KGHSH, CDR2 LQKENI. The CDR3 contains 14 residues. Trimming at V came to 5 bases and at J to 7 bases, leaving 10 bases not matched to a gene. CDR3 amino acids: CASSTERTGRTQYF. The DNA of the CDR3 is TGTGCCAGCTCAACCGAAAGGACAGGCAGGACCCAGTACTTC.

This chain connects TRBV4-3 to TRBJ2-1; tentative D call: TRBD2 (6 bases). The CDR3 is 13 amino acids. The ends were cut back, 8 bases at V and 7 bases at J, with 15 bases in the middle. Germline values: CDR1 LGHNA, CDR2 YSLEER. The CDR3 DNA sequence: TGCGCCAGCGGCCCCGGGAGTCAGAATGAGCAGTTCTTC. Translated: CASGPGSQNEQFF.

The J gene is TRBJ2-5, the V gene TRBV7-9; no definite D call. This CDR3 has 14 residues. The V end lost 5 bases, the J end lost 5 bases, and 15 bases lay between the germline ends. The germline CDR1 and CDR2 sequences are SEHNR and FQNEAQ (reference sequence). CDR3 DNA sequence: TGTGCCAGCAGCCCGACATCCGATACTGAGACCCAGTACTTC. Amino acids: CASSPTSDTETQYF.

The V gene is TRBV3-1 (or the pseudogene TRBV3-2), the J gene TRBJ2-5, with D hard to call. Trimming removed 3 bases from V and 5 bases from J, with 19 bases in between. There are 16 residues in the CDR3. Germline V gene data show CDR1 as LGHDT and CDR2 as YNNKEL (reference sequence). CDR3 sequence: CASSQGIKGVGETQYF. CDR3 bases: TGTGCCAGCAGCCAGGGTATCAAAGGAGTTGGGGAGACCCAGTACTTC.

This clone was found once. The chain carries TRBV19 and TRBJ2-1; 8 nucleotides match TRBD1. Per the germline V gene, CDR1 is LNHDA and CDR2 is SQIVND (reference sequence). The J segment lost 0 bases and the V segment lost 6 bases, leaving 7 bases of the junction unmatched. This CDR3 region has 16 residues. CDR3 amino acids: CASSDRGRSSYNEQFF. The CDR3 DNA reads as TGTGCCAGTAGCGACAGGGGCAGGAGCTCCTACAATGAGCAGTTCTTC.